Listed below are T cell receptor beta chains from one sample, sequenced in a study of human T cells and chemical hapten exposure. TCRdb ran MiXCR on the RACE reads and lists one entry per CDR3 protein. The sample shows approximately 400,000 distinct CDR3 sequences, 4% to 6% of them seen only once. The material sequenced was whole blood, taken in connection with sensitization to the hapten diphenylcyclopropenone (DPC). Receptors were obtained from a woman aged 50 to 60 with alopecia areata. Some clones in this sample may be carry-over from other donors' samples. CDR3s include the opening cysteine and the closing phenylalanine or tryptophan. D genes are given only for firm matches. Only some rows state a clone size, as once, few, many or a class for expanded clones.

CDR3 protein: CASSTLRAGGPRDNEQFF; CDR3 DNA: TGTGCCAGCAGCACTCTGAGGGCGGGAGGGCCTAGGGACAATGAGCAGTTCTTC; J gene: TRBJ2-1; D gene: TRBD2; V gene: TRBV7-2; clone size: few
CDR3 protein: CASSPWTGANYGYTF; CDR3 DNA: TGTGCCAGCAGTCCCTGGACAGGGGCTAACTATGGCTACACCTTC; J gene: TRBJ1-2; D gene: TRBD1; V gene: TRBV7-2; clone size: few
CDR3 protein: CASRRDGLGDTQYF; CDR3 DNA: TGTGCCAGCAGGAGGGACGGCCTGGGGGATACGCAGTATTTT; J gene: TRBJ2-3; D gene: -; V gene: TRBV12-3/TRBV12-4; clone size: many
CDR3 protein: CAWSVRAGELFF; CDR3 DNA: TGTGCCTGGAGTGTCCGGGCCGGGGAGCTGTTTTTT; J gene: TRBJ2-2; D gene: -; V gene: TRBV30; clone size: many
CDR3 protein: CASSLGTSAYEQYF; CDR3 DNA: TGTGCCAGCAGTTTAGGGACTTCAGCCTACGAGCAGTACTTC; J gene: TRBJ2-7; D gene: -; V gene: TRBV28; clone size: many
CDR3 protein: CASSLSPGPSGNTIYF; CDR3 DNA: TGTGCCAGCAGTTTATCGCCAGGGCCTTCTGGAAACACCATATATTTT; J gene: TRBJ1-3; D gene: -; V gene: TRBV27; clone size: -
CDR3 protein: CASSQGGSADTQYF; CDR3 DNA: TGCGCCAGCAGCCAAGGAGGCTCCGCAGATACGCAGTATTTT; J gene: TRBJ2-3; D gene: -; V gene: TRBV4-1; clone size: -
CDR3 protein: CASSEDGTTDTQYF; CDR3 DNA: TGTGCCAGCAGCGAAGATGGCACAACAGATACGCAGTATTTT; J gene: TRBJ2-3; D gene: -; V gene: TRBV7-9; clone size: many
CDR3 protein: CASSPAVSAPVSSYEQYF; CDR3 DNA: TGTGCCAGCAGCCCGGCCGTCAGTGCCCCCGTCAGCTCCTACGAGCAGTACTTC; J gene: TRBJ2-7; D gene: -; V gene: TRBV7-9; clone size: -
CDR3 protein: CASSSRKSHLSGNTIYF; CDR3 DNA: TGTGCCAGCAGCTCACGGAAGTCCCACCTCTCTGGAAACACCATATATTTT; J gene: TRBJ1-3; D gene: -; V gene: TRBV5-8; clone size: -
CDR3 protein: CSAPLAGGREQFF; CDR3 DNA: TGCAGTGCTCCCTTGGCGGGGGGTCGAGAGCAGTTCTTC; J gene: TRBJ2-1; D gene: TRBD2; V gene: TRBV20-1; clone size: -
CDR3 protein: CASSQLGEAYNEQFF; CDR3 DNA: TGTGCCAGCAGCCAACTCGGGGAAGCCTACAATGAGCAGTTCTTC; J gene: TRBJ2-1; D gene: -; V gene: TRBV3-1; clone size: -
CDR3 protein: CASSLRGQTMQKLFF; CDR3 DNA: TGTGCCAGCAGCTTAAGGGGACAGACAATGCAGAAACTGTTTTTT; J gene: TRBJ1-4; D gene: TRBD1; V gene: TRBV7-2; clone size: many
CDR3 protein: CASSFPSGPDTQYF; CDR3 DNA: TGTGCCAGCAGTTTCCCCTCGGGGCCAGATACGCAGTATTTT; J gene: TRBJ2-3; D gene: -; V gene: TRBV28; clone size: many
CDR3 protein: CASSRKPAPNNEQFF; CDR3 DNA: TGTGCCAGCAGCCGGAAACCAGCCCCAAACAATGAGCAGTTCTTC; J gene: TRBJ2-1; D gene: -; V gene: TRBV6-2/TRBV6-3; clone size: few
CDR3 protein: CATSDSGESYEQYF; CDR3 DNA: TGTGCCACCAGTGATTCGGGAGAGTCCTACGAGCAGTACTTC; J gene: TRBJ2-7; D gene: -; V gene: TRBV24-1; clone size: many
CDR3 protein: CASSEGFYNSPLHF; CDR3 DNA: TGTGCCAGCAGTGAAGGTTTCTATAATTCACCCCTCCACTTT; J gene: TRBJ1-6; D gene: -; V gene: TRBV6-1; clone size: few
CDR3 protein: CASSLDRENGYTF; CDR3 DNA: TGTGCCAGCAGCTTAGACAGGGAGAATGGCTACACCTTC; J gene: TRBJ1-2; D gene: -; V gene: TRBV7-8; clone size: many
CDR3 protein: CARGGDTQYF; CDR3 DNA: TGTGCCAGAGGGGGGGATACGCAGTATTTT; J gene: TRBJ2-3; D gene: -; V gene: TRBV2; clone size: many
CDR3 protein: CASSYQQGAETQYF; CDR3 DNA: TGTGCCAGCAGCTATCAACAGGGGGCAGAGACCCAGTACTTC; J gene: TRBJ2-5; D gene: TRBD1; V gene: TRBV7-9; clone size: -
CDR3 protein: CSARVQGTGEQYF; CDR3 DNA: TGCAGTGCTAGAGTGCAGGGCACTGGGGAGCAGTACTTC; J gene: TRBJ2-7; D gene: -; V gene: TRBV20-1; clone size: many
CDR3 protein: CASSYSRSGSGAFF; CDR3 DNA: TGTGCCAGCAGTTACTCGAGGTCTGGATCGGGAGCTTTCTTT; J gene: TRBJ1-1; D gene: -; V gene: TRBV6-5; clone size: -
CDR3 protein: CASSEVDEQFF; CDR3 DNA: TGTGCCAGCAGTGAAGTGGATGAGCAGTTCTTC; J gene: TRBJ2-1; D gene: -; V gene: TRBV2; clone size: many
CDR3 protein: CASSERLNTEAFF; CDR3 DNA: TGTGCCAGCAGTGAACGGTTGAACACTGAAGCTTTCTTT; J gene: TRBJ1-1; D gene: -; V gene: TRBV25-1; clone size: many
CDR3 protein: CASSVGQSLEQFF; CDR3 DNA: TGTGCCAGCAGCGTAGGTCAGAGTCTTGAGCAGTTCTTC; J gene: TRBJ2-1; D gene: -; V gene: TRBV9; clone size: few
CDR3 protein: CAWSVGGSKNIQYF; CDR3 DNA: TGTGCCTGGAGTGTTGGGGGATCCAAAAACATTCAGTACTTC; J gene: TRBJ2-4; D gene: -; V gene: TRBV30; clone size: many
CDR3 protein: CASSSSLLAEAFF; CDR3 DNA: TGCGCCAGCAGTTCGAGCCTGTTGGCTGAAGCTTTCTTT; J gene: TRBJ1-1; D gene: -; V gene: TRBV5-1; clone size: few
CDR3 protein: CAISEGQPNQPQHF; CDR3 DNA: TGTGCCATCAGTGAGGGACAGCCCAATCAGCCCCAGCATTTT; J gene: TRBJ1-5; D gene: -; V gene: TRBV10-3; clone size: many
CDR3 protein: CASSLLAGGFGGTDTQYF; CDR3 DNA: TGTGCCAGCAGTTTACTAGCGGGGGGGTTCGGGGGCACAGATACGCAGTATTTT; J gene: TRBJ2-3; D gene: TRBD2; V gene: TRBV12-3/TRBV12-4; clone size: many